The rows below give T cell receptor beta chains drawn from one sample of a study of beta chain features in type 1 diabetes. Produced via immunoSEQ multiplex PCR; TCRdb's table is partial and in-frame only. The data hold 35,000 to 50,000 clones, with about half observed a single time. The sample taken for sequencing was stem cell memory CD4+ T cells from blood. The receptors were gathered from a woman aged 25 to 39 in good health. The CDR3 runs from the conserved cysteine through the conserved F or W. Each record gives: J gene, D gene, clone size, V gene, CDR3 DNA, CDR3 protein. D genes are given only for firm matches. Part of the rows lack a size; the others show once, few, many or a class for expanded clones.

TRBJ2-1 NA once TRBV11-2 TGTGCCAGCAGCTTAGTCAGCGCGACTACCTACAATGAGCAGTTCTTC CASSLVSATTYNEQFF
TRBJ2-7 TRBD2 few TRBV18 TGTGCCAGCTCCCGCTCCGGGACTAGCGGGGGCTCCTACGAGCAGTACTTC CASSRSGTSGGSYEQYF
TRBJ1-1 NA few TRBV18 TGTGCCAGCAACGAGGGAGGGGGCACTGAAGCTTTCTTT CASNEGGGTEAFF
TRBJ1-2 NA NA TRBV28 TGTGCCAGCAGGAAACCACTTAACTATGGCTACACCTTC CASRKPLNYGYTF
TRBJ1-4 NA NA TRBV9 TGTGCCAGCAGCCCAGGGGCCACAACTAATGAAAAACTGTTTTTT CASSPGATTNEKLFF
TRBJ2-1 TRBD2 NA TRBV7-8 TGTGCCAGCAGCCCAGGGACTAGCGGGATCGCCATCGTTGAGCAGTTCTTC CASSPGTSGIAIVEQFF
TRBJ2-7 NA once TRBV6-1 TGTGCCAGCAGTGAGACAGCATCCTACGAGCAGTACTTC CASSETASYEQYF
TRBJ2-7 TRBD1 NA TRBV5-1 TGCGCCAGCAGGTATGGACAGGTTAGTTCGTACGAGCAGTACTTC CASRYGQVSSYEQYF
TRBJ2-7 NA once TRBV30 TGTGCCTGGAGTACAATCAGGGGTTGGAGCGAGCAGTACTTC CAWSTIRGWSEQYF
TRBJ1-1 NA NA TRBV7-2 TGTGCCAGCAGCCTCAATCCCGCGACATCGGGGACTGAAGCTTTCTTT CASSLNPATSGTEAFF
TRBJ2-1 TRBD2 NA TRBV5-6 TGTGCCAGCAGCTTGGCCTATCAACTTAGCGGGACCGACTACAATGAGCAGTTCTTC CASSLAYQLSGTDYNEQFF
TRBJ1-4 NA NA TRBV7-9 TGTGCCAGCAGCTTAGCGATGCAGGGGTCTAATGAAAAACTGTTTTTT CASSLAMQGSNEKLFF
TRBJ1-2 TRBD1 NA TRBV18 TGTGCCAGCTCAACACGGACCGGGACAGCTAACTATGGCTACACCTTC CASSTRTGTANYGYTF
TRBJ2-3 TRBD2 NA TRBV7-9 TGTGCCAGCAGCTCCGGACTAGCGGGAGACACAGATACGCAGTATTTT CASSSGLAGDTDTQYF
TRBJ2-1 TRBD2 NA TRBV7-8 TGTGCCAGCAGCTGGACTAGCGGGTTGAATGAGCAGTTCTTC CASSWTSGLNEQFF
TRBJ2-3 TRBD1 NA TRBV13 TGTGCCAGCAGACGGGACAGGGATATCCCAGATACGCAGTATTTT CASRRDRDIPDTQYF
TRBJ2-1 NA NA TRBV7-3 TGTGCCAGCAGCCGATTTTCTCCGGATGAGCAGTTCTTC CASSRFSPDEQFF
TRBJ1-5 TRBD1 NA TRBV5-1 TGCGCCAGCAGCACCGGACAGGGAGGTCAGCCCCAGCATTTT CASSTGQGGQPQHF
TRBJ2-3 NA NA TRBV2 TGTGCCAGCAGTGATGGGTTAGCGGCACCCACAGATACGCAGTATTTT CASSDGLAAPTDTQYF
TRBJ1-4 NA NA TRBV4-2 TGTGCCAGCAGCCGACCTCTCGCCGGCCAGGGTGAGGAAAAACTGTTTTTT CASSRPLAGQGEEKLFF
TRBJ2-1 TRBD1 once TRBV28 TGTGCCAGCAGTCGAACGGGACAGGGGCGGAGTGAGCAGTTCTTC CASSRTGQGRSEQFF
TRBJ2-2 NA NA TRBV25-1 TGTGCCAGCACGTCAGGACAGAACACCGGGGAGCTGTTTTTT CASTSGQNTGELFF
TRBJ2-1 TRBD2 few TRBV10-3 TGTGCCATCAGTGGGACTAGCGGAGACTCCTACAATGAGCAGTTCTTC CAISGTSGDSYNEQFF
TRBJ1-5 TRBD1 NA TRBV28 TGTGCCAGCAGACAGGGGGGCAATCAGCCCCAGCATTTT CASRQGGNQPQHF
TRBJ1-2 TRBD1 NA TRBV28 TGTGCCAGCAGGTCTCCAGGGGGACTAGACTATGGCTACACCTTC CASRSPGGLDYGYTF
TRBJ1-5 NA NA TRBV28 TGTGCCAGCAGGGCAAATCAGCCCCAGCATTTT CASRANQPQHF
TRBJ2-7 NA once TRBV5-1 TGCGCCAGCAGCCCGCCTCCTAGCGGAGGGGGCTACGAGCAGTACTTC CASSPPPSGGGYEQYF
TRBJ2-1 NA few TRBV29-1 TGCAGCCCCGCCACAGGGAACAATGAGCAGTTCTTC CSPATGNNEQFF
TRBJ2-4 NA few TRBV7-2 TGTGCCAGCAGCTTAGAAACGTGGGGCCGACTGTCGTACTTC CASSLETWGRLSYF
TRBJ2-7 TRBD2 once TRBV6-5 TGTGCCAGCAGTTTCTTAGCGGGTTCCTACGAGCAGTACTTC CASSFLAGSYEQYF
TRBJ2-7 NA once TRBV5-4 TGTGCCAGCAGCTTGGCCGGCTTCGGGGTCGAGCAGTACTTC CASSLAGFGVEQYF
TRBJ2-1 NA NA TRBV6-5 TGTGCCAGCAGAAGGGAGTTTACATCCTACAATGAGCAGTTCTTC CASRREFTSYNEQFF
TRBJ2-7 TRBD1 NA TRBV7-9 TGTGCCAGCAGCTTAGTGTTGGGACAGGGGGCGCGAGAGCAGTACTTC CASSLVLGQGAREQYF
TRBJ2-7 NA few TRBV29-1 TGCAGCGTCGCCGTTGAGCTGGACGAGCAGTACTTC CSVAVELDEQYF
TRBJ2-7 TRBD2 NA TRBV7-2 TGTGCCAGCAGCTTATCCCTAGCGGGACCCTCCTACGAGCAGTACTTC CASSLSLAGPSYEQYF
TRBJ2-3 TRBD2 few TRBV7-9 TGTGCCAGCAGCTTACTCGCGGGAGACGGAGATACGCAGTATTTT CASSLLAGDGDTQYF
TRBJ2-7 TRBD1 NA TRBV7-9 TGTGCCAGCAGCTTAATCCCCACGGGCAAAACCGGGACAGGGGACGAGCAGTACTTC CASSLIPTGKTGTGDEQYF
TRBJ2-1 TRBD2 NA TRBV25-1 TGTGCCAGCAGTAGCGGGACCACACGTGAGCAGTTCTTC CASSSGTTREQFF
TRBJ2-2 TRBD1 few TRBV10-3 TGTGCCATCAGTGTTGGGACAGGGGGCCCAAACACCGGGGAGCTGTTTTTT CAISVGTGGPNTGELFF
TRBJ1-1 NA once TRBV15 TGTGCCACCAGCACAACGATCGGGAAGATCGCCACTGAAGCTTTCTTT CATSTTIGKIATEAFF
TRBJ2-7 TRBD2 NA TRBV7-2 TGTGCCAGCAGCTTAGGGCTTCTAGCGGGCTTCTACGAGCAGTACTTC CASSLGLLAGFYEQYF
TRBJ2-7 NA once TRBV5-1 TGCGCCAGCAGCTTGGTTGCGGGGACCGGCGAGCAGTACTTC CASSLVAGTGEQYF
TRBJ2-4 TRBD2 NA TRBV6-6 TGTGCCAGCGTCGGGGCTAGCGGGGAAAACATTCAGTACTTC CASVGASGENIQYF
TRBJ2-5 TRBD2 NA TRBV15 TGTGCCACCAGCAGGGGACTAGCGGACGGAGAGGCCCAGTACTTC CATSRGLADGEAQYF